These 8 T cell receptor beta chains were sequenced from one sample in a study of vaccination effects on CD4 cells after COVID-19. The data were produced by immunoSEQ multiplex PCR, yet TCRdb's version contains in-frame clones alone and is incomplete. The sample has some 22,000 clones, about two thirds seen once. Peptide-pool stimulation followed by sequencing identified expanded antigen-specific CD4+ clonotypes in the ViraFEST assay. Once cultured for nine to ten days, the cells underwent separation to obtain CD4+ T cells. Vaccinated recipients, who were negative for nucleocapsid antibodies, had no history of SARS-CoV-2 infection. These receptors are not linked to any known antigen. Sequencing used CD4+ T cells from PBMCs cultured with HCoV-OC43 spike peptides, obtained before COVID-19 vaccination. This sample's subset: HCoV-OC43 spike overlapping peptide pool stimulation. The receptor set was obtained from a human donor who received a COVID-19 vaccine.

The rearrangement uses TRBV4-1 and TRBJ2-3; 13 bases match TRBD2. Looked up from germline, CDR1 is MGHRA and CDR2 is YSYEKL. Trimming took 5 bases from V and 4 from J; bases not matched to a gene: 9. This CDR3 comprises 17 residues. As DNA, the CDR3 is TGCGCCAGCAGCAAAGCCACTAGCGGGGGGGCAGCAGATACGCAGTATTTT. Protein: CASSKATSGGAADTQYF.

This sequence joins TRBV6-2 or TRBV6-3 and TRBJ2-1, with 14 bases lining up with TRBD2. With 2 bases clipped from V and 8 bases from J, the junction kept 8 bases outside the gene matches. Germline CDR1 and CDR2: MNHEY and SVGEGT. This CDR3 contains 17 residues. The CDR3 DNA follows: TGTGCCAGCAGTTACGGGGGGACTAGCGGGAGCCCGTATGAGCAGTTCTTC. Translated: CASSYGGTSGSPYEQFF.

V gene TRBV4-1 combines with J gene TRBJ1-5, with D maybe TRBD1 (6 bases). The germline V gene encodes CDR1 MGHRA and CDR2 YSYEKL. V lost 4 bases and J lost 1, with 23 bases in between. The CDR3 sequence is 19 residues long. CDR3 protein: CASSPKHTGGPRSNQPQHF. CDR3 DNA: TGCGCCAGCAGCCCTAAACACACCGGGGGGCCGCGGAGCAATCAGCCCCAGCATTTT.

The chain uses TRBV19 and TRBJ2-4; possible D gene TRBD1, 5 bases. Germline CDR1 is LNHDA and CDR2 is SQIVND (reference sequence). V lost 6 bases to trimming and J lost 6 bases, with 21 bases between them. This CDR3 spans 16 amino acids. Here the CDR3 DNA reads TGTGCCAGTAGCCCTATTCTAGGCGGTGACAGAAACATTCAGTACTTC. Translating gives CASSPILGGDRNIQYF. Using reference TRBV19 and TRBJ2-4 for the parts outside the CDR3, the full variable domain is DGGITQSPKYLFRKEGQNVTLSCEQNLNHDAMYWYRQDPGQGLRLIYYSQIVNDFQKGDIAEGYSVSREKKESFPLTVTSAQKNPTAFYLCASSPILGGDRNIQYFGAGTRLSVL.

V usage is TRBV9 and J usage is TRBJ2-2; 9 nucleotides line up with TRBD2. Germline CDR1 is SGDLS and CDR2 is YYNGEE. V was pared by 5 bases and J by 5 bases, with 13 bases of the junction left unmatched. The CDR3 sequence is 17 residues long. The CDR3 DNA is TGTGCCAGCAGGGAATTAGCGGGAGAGGCGGGTACCGGGGAGCTGTTTTTT. Translation: CASRELAGEAGTGELFF.

The V and J genes are TRBV28 and TRBJ1-3; D might be TRBD1 (6 bases). Trimming shortened V by 6 bases and J by 0 bases, and 18 bases separated the two germline ends. This CDR3 is built from 17 residues. The germline V gene has CDR1 MDHEN and CDR2 SYDVKM. CDR3 coding DNA: TGTGCCAGCAGGGCCCGGCGCCAAGGGGGCTCTGGAAACACCATATATTTT. Encoded protein: CASRARRQGGSGNTIYF.

J is TRBJ2-1 and V is TRBV15; TRBD2 aligns across 7 bases. V dropped 3 bases and J dropped 6; count of bases not matched to a gene: 8. This CDR3 is 15 amino acids long. From germline, CDR1 is LNHNV and CDR2 YYDKDF (reference sequence). CDR3 protein: CATSRWGGGGNEQFF. The DNA of the CDR3 is TGTGCCACCAGCAGGTGGGGCGGGGGTGGCAATGAGCAGTTCTTC.

This chain uses TRBV15 with TRBJ1-1, with no clear D. V lost 4 bases, J lost 8 bases, and 11 bases lay in between. CDR1 is LNHNV and CDR2 is YYDKDF in the germline V gene (reference sequence). The CDR3 sequence is 12 residues long. The CDR3 nucleotides are TGTGCCACCAGCATGGGAAGGGTCGAAGCTTTCTTT. Protein product: CATSMGRVEAFF.